This TCR beta chain appears in the sequencing data of a study of blood T cell repertoires in COVID-19. Background on the study: Samples representing acute and convalescent COVID-19 were sourced from the United States, Italy and Spain.

The authors' processing: Scientists estimated how many nucleated cells there were by amplifying reference gene primers. The assay was immunoSEQ multiplex PCR, and TCRdb's table has in-frame clones only and misses some. The DNA gave D and trimming, while V, J and clone size come from that table. Of more than 150,000 clones listed, approximately 84% are singletons. The receptor's source is a human donor in a cohort sampled during active COVID-19. Sequencing was performed on peripheral blood.

DNA of the CDR3: TGTGCCAGCAGCTCTCCTCCGGGACAGGGAGTTCTTGGCTACACCTTC. Translating it yields CASSSPPGQGVLGYTF. The chain is built from TRBV9 and TRBJ1-2, with 9 positions matching TRBD1. J was trimmed by 7 bases and V by 4 bases; bases with no gene match: 14. Looked up from germline, CDR1 is SGDLS and CDR2 is YYNGEE. The CDR3 is 16 amino acids.